This TCR beta chain was identified in a study of blood T cell repertoires in COVID-19. Study background: COVID-19 samples from acute and convalescent phases originated in the United States, Italy and Spain. Sample material is recorded as cDNA or gDNA derived from T cells, B-cell-depleted T cells, or PBMCs.

V dropped 6 bases and J dropped 12 bases, with 14 bases sitting between them. The CDR3 spans 12 residues. CDR1 and CDR2 (germline): LNHDA, SQIVND (reference sequence). Original processing methods: It was from reference gene primer amplification that nucleated cell counts were estimated. The repertoire was sequenced with immunoSEQ multiplex PCR; TCRdb's copy has only in-frame clones and lacks some. V, J and clone size derive from that table, while D and trimming were established from the DNA sequence. The profile covers around 200,000 clones, with around 86% appearing a single time and around 6.3% taken by the ten largest.

Sequenced: peripheral blood. J is TRBJ1-4 and V is TRBV19; D is possibly TRBD1 (5 bases). The clonotype comes from a woman aged 40-49 years with acute or convalescent COVID-19. The CDR3 loop is CASRTDKGELFF. DNA of the CDR3: TGTGCCAGTAGAACCGACAAAGGGGAACTGTTTTTT.